The T cell receptor beta chain described here comes from a study of regulatory T cells in long-lasting Graves disease. Time point: newly diagnosed GD, antithyroid drugs for less than 3 months. Making the TCR library involved RNA that had been extracted from PBMCs. It was an endocrinology department in Xi'an, China, that provided the patients. Germline-derived CDR1 and CDR2 are MNHNS and SASEGT. Trimming took off 8 bases at V and 0 bases at J, with 14 bases between the two ends. This CDR3 region has 15 residues. For TCR beta, libraries came from iRepertoire HTBI primers and Arm-PCR of CDR3 regions. TCRdb redid the calling of the multiplex PCR reads with MiXCR, one entry per CDR3 protein. The data show 350,000 to 500,000 distinct CDR3 sequences, about a sixth seen once. This clonotype was found many times. These data also featured in a second study, about T cells in Graves' hyperthyroidism and ophthalmopathy. According to that study: Using 13 V-J features, a model discriminated ophthalmopathy from stable hyperthyroidism.

The chain has TRBV6-1 and TRBJ1-5, with a weak D call TRBD1 (5 bases). The source of this sequence is a woman in her thirties with Graves disease. The starting material was peripheral blood mononuclear cells (PBMCs), obtained at new diagnosis, from a patient treated with antithyroid drugs. In DNA form, the CDR3 reads TGTGCCAGCTTTCAAGGGGATTATAGCAATCAGCCCCAGCATTTT. Amino acid sequence: CASFQGDYSNQPQHF.